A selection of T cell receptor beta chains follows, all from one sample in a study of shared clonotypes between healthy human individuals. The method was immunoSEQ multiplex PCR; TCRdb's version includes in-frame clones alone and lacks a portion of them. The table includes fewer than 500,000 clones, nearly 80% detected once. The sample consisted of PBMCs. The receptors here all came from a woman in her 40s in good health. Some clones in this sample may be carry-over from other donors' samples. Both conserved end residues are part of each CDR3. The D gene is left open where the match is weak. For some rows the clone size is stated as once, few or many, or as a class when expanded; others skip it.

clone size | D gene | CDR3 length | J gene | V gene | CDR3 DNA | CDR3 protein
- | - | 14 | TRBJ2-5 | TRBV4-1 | TGCGCCAGCAGCGTCAGGGGCAGGGTCGAGACCCAGTACTTC | CASSVRGRVETQYF
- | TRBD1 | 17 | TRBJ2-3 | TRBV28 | TGTGCCAGCAGTTTAAGGCCAGGGGGCTTCAGCACAGATACGCAGTATTTT | CASSLRPGGFSTDTQYF
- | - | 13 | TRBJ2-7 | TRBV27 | TGTGCCAGCAGTTTTGGGTACTCCTACGAGCAGTACTTC | CASSFGYSYEQYF
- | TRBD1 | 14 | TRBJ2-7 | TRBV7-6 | TGTGCCAGCAGCCCTGGACAGGAGATCTTCGAGCAGTACTTC | CASSPGQEIFEQYF
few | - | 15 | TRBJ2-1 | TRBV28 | TGTGCCAGCAGTTTGGGGGATCTCTCCTACAATGAGCAGTTCTTC | CASSLGDLSYNEQFF
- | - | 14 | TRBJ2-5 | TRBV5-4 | TGTGCCAGCAGCACTAGTCAGGGCCCACAAACCCAGTACTTC | CASSTSQGPQTQYF
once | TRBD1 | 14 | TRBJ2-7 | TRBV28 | TGTGCCAGCAGTTTAGGACAGGGGATTCCCGAGCAGTACTTC | CASSLGQGIPEQYF
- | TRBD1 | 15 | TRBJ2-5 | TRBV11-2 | TGTGCCAGCAGGACGATACAGGGGGCCCTTGAGACCCAGTACTTC | CASRTIQGALETQYF
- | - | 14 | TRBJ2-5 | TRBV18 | TGTGCCAGCTCACCACAGGTCTACCAAGAGACCCAGTACTTC | CASSPQVYQETQYF
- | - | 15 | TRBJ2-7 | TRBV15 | TGTGCCACCAGCAGAGATCTAGGGCGGGTGGGCGAGCAGTACTTC | CATSRDLGRVGEQYF
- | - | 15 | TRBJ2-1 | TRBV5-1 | TGCGCCAGCAGCTTGGAGGGGAGCTCCTACAATGAGCAGTTCTTC | CASSLEGSSYNEQFF
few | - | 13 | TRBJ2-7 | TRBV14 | TGTGCCAGCAGCCAAGTCAGGGGAGGCGAGCAGTACTTC | CASSQVRGGEQYF
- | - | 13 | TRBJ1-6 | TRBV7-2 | TGTGCCAGCAGCTTACAGGGCGGCTCACCCCTCCACTTT | CASSLQGGSPLHF
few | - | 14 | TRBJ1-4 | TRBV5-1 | TGCGCCAGCAGCTTGACAGCAACTAATGAAAAACTGTTTTTT | CASSLTATNEKLFF